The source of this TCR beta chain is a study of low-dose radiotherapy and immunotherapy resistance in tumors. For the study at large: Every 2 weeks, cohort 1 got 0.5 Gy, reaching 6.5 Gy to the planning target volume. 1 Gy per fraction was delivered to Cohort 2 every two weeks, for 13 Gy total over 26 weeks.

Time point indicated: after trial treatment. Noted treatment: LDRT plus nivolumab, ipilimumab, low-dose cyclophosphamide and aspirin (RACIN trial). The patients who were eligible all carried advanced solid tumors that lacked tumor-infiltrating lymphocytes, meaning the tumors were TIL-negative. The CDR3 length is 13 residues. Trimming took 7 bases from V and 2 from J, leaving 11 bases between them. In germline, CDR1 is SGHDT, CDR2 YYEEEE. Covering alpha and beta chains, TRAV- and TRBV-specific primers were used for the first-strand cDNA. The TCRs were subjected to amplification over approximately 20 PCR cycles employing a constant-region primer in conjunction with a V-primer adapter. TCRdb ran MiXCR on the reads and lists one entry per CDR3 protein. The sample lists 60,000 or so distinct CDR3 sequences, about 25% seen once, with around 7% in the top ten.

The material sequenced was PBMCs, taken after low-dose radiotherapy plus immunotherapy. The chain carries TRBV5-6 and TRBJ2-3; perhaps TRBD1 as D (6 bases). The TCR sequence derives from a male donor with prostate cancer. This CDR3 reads CASCWGPTDTQYF. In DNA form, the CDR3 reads TGTGCCAGCTGCTGGGGGCCCACAGATACGCAGTATTTT.